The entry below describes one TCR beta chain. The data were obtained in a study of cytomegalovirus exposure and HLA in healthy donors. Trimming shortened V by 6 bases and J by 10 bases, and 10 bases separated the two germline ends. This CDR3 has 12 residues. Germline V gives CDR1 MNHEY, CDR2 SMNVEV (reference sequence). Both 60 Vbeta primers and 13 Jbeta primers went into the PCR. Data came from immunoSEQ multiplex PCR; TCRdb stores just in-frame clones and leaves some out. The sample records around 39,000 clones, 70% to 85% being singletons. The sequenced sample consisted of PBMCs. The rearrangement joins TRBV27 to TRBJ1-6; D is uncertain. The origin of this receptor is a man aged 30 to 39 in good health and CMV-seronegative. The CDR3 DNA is TGTGCCAGCAGAAGTCGAGGGTCACCCCTCCACTTT. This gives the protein CASRSRGSPLHF.